The table lists the clone carrying this TCR beta chain with a few counts. The entry originates in a study of T-cell reconstitution after alpha-beta-depleted transplantation in children. Preparation of the TCRbeta library was carried out with unique molecular identifiers. TCRdb used MiXCR to reprocess the PCR reads, holding one entry per CDR3 protein. The sample has roughly 500,000 distinct CDR3 sequences, about 16% seen once. Sequencing was performed on PBMCs from the stem cell graft donor, taken from the stem cell graft. The receptor's source is a human donor who donated a stem cell graft to a child with acute lymphoblastic leukemia.

CDR3 in amino acids: CSAYPGLAGGPSTQYF. The CDR3 DNA reads as TGCAGTGCCTACCCCGGACTAGCGGGAGGGCCGAGTACGCAGTATTTT. The rearrangement links TRBV20-1 to TRBJ2-3, with 15 bases fitting TRBD2. V lost 6 bases to trimming and J lost 8 bases; unmatched junction nucleotides: 12. CDR1 and CDR2 from the germline V gene are DFQATT and SNEGSKA (reference sequence). This CDR3 spans 16 amino acids.